The TCR beta chain described here comes from a study of control samples from healthy donors and cancer patients. Measured with immunoSEQ multiplex PCR; TCRdb has only the in-frame clones, and not every one. The data contain about 120,000 clones, 85% to 90% of them singletons. V lost 0 bases and J 7 bases, leaving 21 bases between the germline ends. CDR1 and CDR2 from the germline V gene are GTSNPN and SVGIG (reference sequence). The length of the CDR3 is 16 residues. V usage is TRBV30 and J usage is TRBJ1-1; a possible D gene is TRBD1 (6 bases). The receptor was derived from a woman aged 50 to 65 with colorectal cancer. Sequencing was done on a sample of PBMCs. Written as DNA, the CDR3 is TGTGCCTGGAGTGTTATAACCTCGGGGGCCAACGGTGAAGCTTTCTTT. Translation: CAWSVITSGANGEAFF.